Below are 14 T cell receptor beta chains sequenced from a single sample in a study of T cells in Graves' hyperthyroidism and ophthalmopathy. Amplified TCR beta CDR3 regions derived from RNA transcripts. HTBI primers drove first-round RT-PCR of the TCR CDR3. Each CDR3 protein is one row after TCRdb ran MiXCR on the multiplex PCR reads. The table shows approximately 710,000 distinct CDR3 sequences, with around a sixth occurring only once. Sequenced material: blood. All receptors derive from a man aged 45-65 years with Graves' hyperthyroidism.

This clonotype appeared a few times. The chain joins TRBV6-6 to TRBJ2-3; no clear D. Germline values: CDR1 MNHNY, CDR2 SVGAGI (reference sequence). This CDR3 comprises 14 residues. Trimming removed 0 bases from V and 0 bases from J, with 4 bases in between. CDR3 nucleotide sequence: TGTGCCAGCAGTTACTCCACTAGCACAGATACGCAGTATTTT. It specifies CASSYSTSTDTQYF.

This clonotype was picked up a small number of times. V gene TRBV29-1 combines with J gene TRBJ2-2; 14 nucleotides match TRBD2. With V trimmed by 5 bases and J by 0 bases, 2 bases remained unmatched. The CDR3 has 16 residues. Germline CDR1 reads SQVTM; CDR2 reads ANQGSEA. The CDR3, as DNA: TGCAGCGTTACGGGACTAGCGGGAGCGAACACCGGGGAGCTGTTTTTT. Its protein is CSVTGLAGANTGELFF.

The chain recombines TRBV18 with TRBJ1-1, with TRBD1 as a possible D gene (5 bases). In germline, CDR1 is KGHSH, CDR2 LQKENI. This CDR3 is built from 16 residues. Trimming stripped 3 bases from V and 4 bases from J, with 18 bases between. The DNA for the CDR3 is TGTGCCAGCTCACCCTCAAACCCGGGACCGAGCACTGAAGCTTTCTTT. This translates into CASSPSNPGPSTEAFF.

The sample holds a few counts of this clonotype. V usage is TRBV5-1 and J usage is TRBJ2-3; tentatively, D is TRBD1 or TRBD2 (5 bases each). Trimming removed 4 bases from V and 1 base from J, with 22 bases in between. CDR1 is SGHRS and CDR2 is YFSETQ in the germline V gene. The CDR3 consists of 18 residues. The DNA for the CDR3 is TGCGCCAGCAGCAACCCACAATCATCTGGGACGGGCACAGATACGCAGTATTTT. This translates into CASSNPQSSGTGTDTQYF.

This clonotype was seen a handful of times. The CDR3 sequence is CASSSLTSGSSNTGELFF. CDR3 DNA sequence: TGCGCCAGCAGCTCTTTGACTAGCGGGAGCTCGAACACCGGGGAGCTGTTTTTT. The rearrangement joins TRBV5-1 to TRBJ2-2, with 12 bases aligning to TRBD2. This CDR3 has 18 amino acids. Losses at the gene ends were 3 bases for V and 0 bases for J; bases not matched to a gene: 6. In germline, CDR1 is SGHRS, CDR2 YFSETQ. The complete variable domain, with remaining parts taken from reference TRBV5-1 and TRBJ2-2, reads KAGVTQTPRYLIKTRGQQVTLSCSPISGHRSVSWYQQTPGQGLQFLFEYFSETQRNKGNFPGRFSGRQFSNSRSEMNVSTLELGDSALYLCASSSLTSGSSNTGELFFGEGSRLTVL.

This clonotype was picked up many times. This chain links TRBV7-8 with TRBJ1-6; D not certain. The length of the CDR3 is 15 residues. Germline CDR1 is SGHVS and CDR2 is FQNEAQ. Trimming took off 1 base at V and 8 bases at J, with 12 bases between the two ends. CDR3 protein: CASSLVEGKYSPLHF. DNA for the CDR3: TGTGCCAGCAGCTTAGTTGAAGGGAAGTATTCACCCCTCCACTTT.

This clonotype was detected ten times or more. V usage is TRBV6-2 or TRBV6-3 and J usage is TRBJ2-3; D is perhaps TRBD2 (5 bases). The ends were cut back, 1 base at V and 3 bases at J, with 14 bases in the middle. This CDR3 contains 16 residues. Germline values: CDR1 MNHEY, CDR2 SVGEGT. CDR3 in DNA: TGTGCCAGCAGTTACTTTGGCACGGAGGAAACAGATACGCAGTATTTT. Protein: CASSYFGTEETDTQYF.

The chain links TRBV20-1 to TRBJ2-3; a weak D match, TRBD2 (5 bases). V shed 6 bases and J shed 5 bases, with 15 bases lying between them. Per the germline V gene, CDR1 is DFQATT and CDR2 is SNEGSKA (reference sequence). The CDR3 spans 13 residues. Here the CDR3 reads CSATLGTVDTQYF. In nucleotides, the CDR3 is TGCAGTGCAACACTAGGAACGGTAGATACGCAGTATTTT.

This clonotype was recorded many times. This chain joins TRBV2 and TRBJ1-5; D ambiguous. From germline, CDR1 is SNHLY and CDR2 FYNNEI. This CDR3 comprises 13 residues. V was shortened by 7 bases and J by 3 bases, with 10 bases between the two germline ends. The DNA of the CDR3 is TGTGCCAGCACCAAGACATCCAATCAGCCCCAGCATTTT. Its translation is CASTKTSNQPQHF.

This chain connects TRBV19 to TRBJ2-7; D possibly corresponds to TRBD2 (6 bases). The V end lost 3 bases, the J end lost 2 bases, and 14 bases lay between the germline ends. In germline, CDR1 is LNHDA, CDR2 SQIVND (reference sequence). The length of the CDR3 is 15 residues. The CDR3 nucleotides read TGTGCCAGTAGTATGAGAAGGGAGGTACCCTACGAGCAGTACTTC. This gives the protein CASSMRREVPYEQYF. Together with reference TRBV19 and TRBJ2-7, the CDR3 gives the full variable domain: DGGITQSPKYLFRKEGQNVTLSCEQNLNHDAMYWYRQDPGQGLRLIYYSQIVNDFQKGDIAEGYSVSREKKESFPLTVTSAQKNPTAFYLCASSMRREVPYEQYFGPGTRLTVT.

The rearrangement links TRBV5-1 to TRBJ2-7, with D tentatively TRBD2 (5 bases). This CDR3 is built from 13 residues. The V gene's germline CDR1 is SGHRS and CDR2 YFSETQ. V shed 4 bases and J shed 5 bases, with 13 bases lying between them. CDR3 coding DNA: TGCGCCAGCAGCCCTACTAGAGTCGACGAGCAGTACTTC. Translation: CASSPTRVDEQYF.

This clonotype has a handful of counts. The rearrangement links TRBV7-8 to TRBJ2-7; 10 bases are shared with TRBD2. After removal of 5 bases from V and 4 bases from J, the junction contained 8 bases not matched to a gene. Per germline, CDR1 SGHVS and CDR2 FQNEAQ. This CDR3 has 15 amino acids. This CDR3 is CASSRGLAGDYEQYF. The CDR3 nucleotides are TGTGCCAGCAGCCGGGGGCTAGCGGGAGATTACGAGCAGTACTTC.

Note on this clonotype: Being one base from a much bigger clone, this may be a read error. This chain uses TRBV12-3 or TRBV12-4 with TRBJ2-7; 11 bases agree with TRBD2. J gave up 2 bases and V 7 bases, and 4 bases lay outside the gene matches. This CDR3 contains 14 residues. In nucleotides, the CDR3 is TGTGCCAGCACCCCGACTAGCGGGACCTACGAGCAGTACTTC. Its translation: CASTPTSGTYEQYF.

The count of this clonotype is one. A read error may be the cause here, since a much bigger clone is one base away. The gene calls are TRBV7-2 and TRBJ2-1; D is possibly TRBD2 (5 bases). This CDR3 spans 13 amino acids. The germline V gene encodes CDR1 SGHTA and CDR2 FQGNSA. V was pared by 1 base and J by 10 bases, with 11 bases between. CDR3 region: CASSLDPSCEQFF. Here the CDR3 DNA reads TGTGCCAGCAGCTTAGATCCTAGCTGCGAGCAGTTCTTC.